This T cell receptor (beta chain) derives from a study of neurological immune-mediated disorders. Findings and caveats of the study: Private repertoires in all groups were suggested by the absence of shared CDR3 amino acid sequences among expanded clones across subjects. HTLV-1-associated myelopathy had the most TCR clonal expansion, while multiple sclerosis had the least, a level that fell below healthy controls.

From the 5' RACE reads, TCRdb called clonotypes with MiXCR, one entry per CDR3 protein. The sample records tens of thousands of distinct CDR3 sequences, around 14% being singletons. This clonotype appeared many times. Its antigen is as yet unknown. Germline trimming cut 4 bases from V and 5 bases from J; bases unmatched to any gene: 9. The CDR3 runs 15 residues. Looked up from germline, CDR1 is SGHKS and CDR2 is YYEKEE (reference sequence). The material sequenced was PBMCs. V gene TRBV5-5 combines with J gene TRBJ2-5; TRBD1 aligns across 9 bases. This receptor was identified in a woman between 45 and 60 years old with HTLV-1-associated myelopathy (HAM/TSP). CDR3 in DNA: TGTGCCAGCAGCGCCGACAGGGGGATTAGCGAGACCCAGTACTTC. It translates to CASSADRGISETQYF.